A single sample gave rise to the 12 T cell receptor beta chains below, sequenced in a study of CD8+ T cells in alopecia areata. The treatment denotes: oral pan-JAK inhibitor, 5-10 mg twice daily. RNA was isolated and reverse transcribed to cDNA, the sequencing template. Sequencing was performed with immunoSEQ multiplex PCR; in TCRdb, only in-frame clones are kept and a portion is missing. The sample has 200,000 or so clones, nearly 60% seen once. The specimen comprised CD4+ T cells sorted from blood, sampled at week 24, from a patient treated with tofacitinib. These receptors were taken from a human donor with alopecia areata.

This sequence joins TRBV7-3 and TRBJ2-7, with D perhaps TRBD1 (5 bases). Germline-derived CDR1 and CDR2 are SGHTA and FQGTGA. V shed 8 bases and J shed 5 bases, with 16 bases lying between them. This CDR3 contains 13 residues. The CDR3 nucleotides read TGTGCCAGCGCTACAGGCCCCGGTAACGAGCAGTACTTC. It translates to CASATGPGNEQYF.

This clone was picked up a small number of times. The rearrangement uses TRBV6-5 and TRBJ2-6; TRBD2 matches at 7 bases. CDR1 and CDR2 from the germline V gene are MNHEY and SVGAGI. V trimming: 8 bases; J trimming: 4 bases; junction bases outside the gene matches: 8. The CDR3 is made up of 15 amino acids. The DNA for the CDR3 is TGTGCCAGCGCAACCGGGGGGACCGGGGCCAACGTCCTGACTTTC. This gives the protein CASATGGTGANVLTF.

The V call is TRBV11-1, the J call TRBJ1-2; 10 bases fit TRBD1. CDR1 is SGHAT, CDR2 FQDESV, per germline (reference sequence). V lost 5 bases to trimming and J lost 0 bases; unmatched junction nucleotides: 6. CDR3 length equals 16 residues. In DNA, the CDR3 is TGTGCCAGCAGCCAAGGACAGGGGGGATCTAACTATGGCTACACCTTC. Encoded protein: CASSQGQGGSNYGYTF.

This clone has just a few counts. The sample carries other DNA sequences with the same CDR3. The V gene is TRBV29-1, the J gene TRBJ2-7, with TRBD1 matching over 7 bases. V lost 4 bases and J lost 0; bases outside the gene matches: 0. This CDR3 comprises 12 residues. Germline V gene data show CDR1 as SQVTM and CDR2 as ANQGSEA. CDR3 sequence reads: CSVGTGSYEQYF. The CDR3 nucleotides are TGCAGCGTTGGGACAGGCTCCTACGAGCAGTACTTC.

The chain employs TRBV2 and TRBJ2-7; 9 bases match TRBD1. The length of the CDR3 is 16 residues. Germline CDR1 and CDR2: SNHLY and FYNNEI. With 6 bases clipped from V and 3 bases from J, the junction kept 12 bases outside the gene matches. The DNA of the CDR3 is TGTGCCAGCAGAGCAGGACAGGGGAGCGGGTACTACGAGCAGTACTTC. This translates into CASRAGQGSGYYEQYF.

The CDR3 DNA sequence: TGTGCCAGCAGTTTTTCGGGGATTGGAGGTGACATTCAGTACTTC. Its protein product is CASSFSGIGGDIQYF. The rearrangement joins TRBV27 to TRBJ2-4; the D gene is possibly TRBD2 (5 bases). The V gene's germline CDR1 is MNHEY and CDR2 SMNVEV (reference sequence). The CDR3 loop spans 15 amino acids. The germline V and J ends were trimmed by 3 bases and 8 bases, with 17 bases remaining between them.

This clone was observed a handful of times. The chain combines TRBV9 with TRBJ1-1; D is unresolved. Trimming pared 4 bases from V and 2 bases from J, leaving 15 bases between. This CDR3 has 15 amino acids. CDR1 SGDLS and CDR2 YYNGEE come from the germline V gene. The CDR3 is CASSPFGETNTEAFF. In DNA, the CDR3 is TGTGCCAGCAGCCCCTTTGGGGAAACAAACACTGAAGCTTTCTTT. Together with reference TRBV9 and TRBJ1-1, the CDR3 gives the full variable domain: DSGVTQTPKHLITATGQRVTLRCSPRSGDLSVYWYQQSLDQGLQFLIQYYNGEERAKGNILERFSAQQFPDLHSELNLSSLELGDSALYFCASSPFGETNTEAFFGQGTRLTVV.

The genes are TRBV7-2 and TRBJ2-1; 15 nucleotides line up with TRBD2. V shed 2 bases and J 9 bases; nucleotides not matched to a gene: 14. This CDR3 has 19 residues. Germline values: CDR1 SGHTA, CDR2 FQGNSA. The CDR3 nucleotides read TGTGCCAGCAGCTTACCCCCCGAGCGGACTAGCGGGAGGGCCGTTGAGCAGTTCTTC. Its translation is CASSLPPERTSGRAVEQFF.

This chain uses TRBV29-1 with TRBJ2-6; no firm D call. Germline V gene lookup returns CDR1 SQVTM and CDR2 ANQGSEA. The CDR3 is 14 amino acids. V was shortened by 6 bases and J by 0 bases, with 9 bases between the two germline ends. CDR3 loop: CSVKSSSGANVLTF. The CDR3, as DNA: TGCAGCGTGAAGAGCAGCTCTGGGGCCAACGTCCTGACTTTC.

The gene calls are TRBV4-3 and TRBJ2-7; 9 positions match TRBD2. The V gene end was trimmed by 1 base and the J gene end by 7 bases; junction bases not matched to a gene: 8. CDR3 length: 15 amino acids. Germline V gene data show CDR1 as LGHNA and CDR2 as YSLEER. The CDR3 protein is CASSQAPAGGREQYF. The CDR3 nucleotides read TGCGCCAGCAGCCAAGCTCCGGCGGGAGGGAGGGAGCAGTACTTC.

This clone showed up just a few times. The V and J genes are TRBV19 and TRBJ1-2, with 7 bases lining up with TRBD1. The trim removed 10 bases at V and 1 base at J, leaving 3 bases unmatched. Germline loops: CDR1 LNHDA, CDR2 SQIVND (reference sequence). The CDR3 contains 12 residues. CDR3: CATRQGNYGYTF. CDR3 sequence (DNA): TGTGCCACGAGACAGGGTAACTATGGCTACACCTTC. Combining the CDR3 with reference TRBV19 and TRBJ1-2 gives the whole variable domain DGGITQSPKYLFRKEGQNVTLSCEQNLNHDAMYWYRQDPGQGLRLIYYSQIVNDFQKGDIAEGYSVSREKKESFPLTVTSAQKNPTAFYLCATRQGNYGYTFGSGTRLTVV.

This clone has just a few counts. The chain combines TRBV4-1 with TRBJ2-2; D is ambiguous. Trimming pared 0 bases from V and 3 bases from J, leaving 5 bases between. This CDR3 is 14 amino acids long. Germline CDR1 and CDR2: MGHRA and YSYEKL. The CDR3 DNA is TGCGCCAGCAGCCAAGATTGGGACACCGGGGAGCTGTTTTTT. Its protein is CASSQDWDTGELFF.